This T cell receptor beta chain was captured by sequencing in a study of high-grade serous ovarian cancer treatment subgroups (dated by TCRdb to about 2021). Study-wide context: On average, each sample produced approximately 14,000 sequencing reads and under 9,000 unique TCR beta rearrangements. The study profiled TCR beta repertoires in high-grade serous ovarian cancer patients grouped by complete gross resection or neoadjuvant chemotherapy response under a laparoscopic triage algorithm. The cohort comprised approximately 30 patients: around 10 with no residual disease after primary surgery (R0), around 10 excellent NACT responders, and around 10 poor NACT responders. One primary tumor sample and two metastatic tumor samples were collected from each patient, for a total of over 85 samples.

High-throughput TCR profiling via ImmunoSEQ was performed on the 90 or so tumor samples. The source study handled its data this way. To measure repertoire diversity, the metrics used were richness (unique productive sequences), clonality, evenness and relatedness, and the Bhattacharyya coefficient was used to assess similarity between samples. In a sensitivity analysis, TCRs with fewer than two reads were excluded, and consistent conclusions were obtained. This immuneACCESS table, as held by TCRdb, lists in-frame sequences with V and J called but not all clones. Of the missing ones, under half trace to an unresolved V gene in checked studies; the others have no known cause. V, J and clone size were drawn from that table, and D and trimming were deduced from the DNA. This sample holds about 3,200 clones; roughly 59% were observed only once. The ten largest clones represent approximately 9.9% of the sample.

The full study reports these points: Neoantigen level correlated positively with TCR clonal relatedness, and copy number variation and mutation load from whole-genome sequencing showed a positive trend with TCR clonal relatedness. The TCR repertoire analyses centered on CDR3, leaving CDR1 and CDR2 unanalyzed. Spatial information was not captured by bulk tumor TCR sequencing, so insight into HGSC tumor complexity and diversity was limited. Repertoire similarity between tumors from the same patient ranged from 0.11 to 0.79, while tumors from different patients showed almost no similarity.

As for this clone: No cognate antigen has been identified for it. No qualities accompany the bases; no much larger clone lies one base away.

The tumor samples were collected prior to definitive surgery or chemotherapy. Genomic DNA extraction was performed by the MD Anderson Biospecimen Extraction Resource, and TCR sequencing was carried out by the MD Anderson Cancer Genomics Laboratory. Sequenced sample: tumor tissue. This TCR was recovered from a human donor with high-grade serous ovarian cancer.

The CDR3 is CASSYTTNYGYTF. The DNA sequence follows: TGTGCCAGCAGTTACACGACTAACTATGGCTACACCTTC. The rearrangement joined TRBV6-5 to TRBJ1-2, with the D gene call left open. A distance of 4 bases separates the germline ends of V and J, which lose 2 bases and 0 bases respectively. CDR1 and CDR2 are drawn from the germline V gene: MNHEY, SVGAGI. Inclusive of the bounding cysteine and phenylalanine, the CDR3 is 13 residues long. The CDR3 DNA has 39 bases and is translated from base 1.